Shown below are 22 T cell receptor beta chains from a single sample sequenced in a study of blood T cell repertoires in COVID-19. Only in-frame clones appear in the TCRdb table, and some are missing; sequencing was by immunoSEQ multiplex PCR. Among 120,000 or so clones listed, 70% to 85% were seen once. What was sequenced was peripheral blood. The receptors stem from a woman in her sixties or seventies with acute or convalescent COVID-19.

The DNA of the CDR3 is TGTGCCAGCGGTAAATCAGGGTCAGATACGCAGTATTTT. As protein: CASGKSGSDTQYF. This chain links TRBV25-1 with TRBJ2-3, with D tentatively TRBD1 (5 bases). This CDR3 region has 13 residues. Trimming stripped 8 bases from V and 4 bases from J, with 13 bases between. Per the germline V gene, CDR1 is MGHDK and CDR2 is SYGVNS.

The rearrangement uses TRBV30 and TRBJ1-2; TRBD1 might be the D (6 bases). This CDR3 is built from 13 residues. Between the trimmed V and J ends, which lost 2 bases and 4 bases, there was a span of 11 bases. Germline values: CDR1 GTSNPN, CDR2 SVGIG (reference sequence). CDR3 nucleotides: TGTGCCTGGAGTCGCAGGGGAGTCTATGGCTACACCTTC. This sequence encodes CAWSRRGVYGYTF.

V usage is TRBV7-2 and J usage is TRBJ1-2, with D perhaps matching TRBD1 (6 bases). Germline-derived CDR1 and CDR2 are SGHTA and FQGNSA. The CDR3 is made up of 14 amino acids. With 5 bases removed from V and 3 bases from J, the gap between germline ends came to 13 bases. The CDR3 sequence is CASSRTGLDYGYTF. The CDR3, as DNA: TGTGCCAGCAGCAGAACAGGGCTGGACTATGGCTACACCTTC.

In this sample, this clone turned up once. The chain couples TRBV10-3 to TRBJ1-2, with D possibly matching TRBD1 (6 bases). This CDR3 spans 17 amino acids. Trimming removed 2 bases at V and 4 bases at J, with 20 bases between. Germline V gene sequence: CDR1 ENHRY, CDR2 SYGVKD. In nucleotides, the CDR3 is TGTGCCATCAGTGAGGGTACGGTGTGGACAGAAGGCTATGGCTACACCTTC. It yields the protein CAISEGTVWTEGYGYTF.

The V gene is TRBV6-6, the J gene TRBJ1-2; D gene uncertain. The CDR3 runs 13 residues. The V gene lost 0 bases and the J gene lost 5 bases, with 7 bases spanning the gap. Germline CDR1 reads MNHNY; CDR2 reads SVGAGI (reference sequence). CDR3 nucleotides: TGTGCCAGCAGTTACTCGTCTGAGTATGGCTACACCTTC. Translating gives CASSYSSEYGYTF.

Here the CDR3 DNA reads TGTGCCAGCAGCTCCCAAGGACAGATTAGCTCCTATAATTCACCCCTCCACTTT. This translates into CASSSQGQISSYNSPLHF. V gene TRBV12-1 combines with J gene TRBJ1-6; the table's D call, TRBD1, has no DNA check behind it. TRBV12-1 is shown as a pseudogene. There are 18 residues in the CDR3.

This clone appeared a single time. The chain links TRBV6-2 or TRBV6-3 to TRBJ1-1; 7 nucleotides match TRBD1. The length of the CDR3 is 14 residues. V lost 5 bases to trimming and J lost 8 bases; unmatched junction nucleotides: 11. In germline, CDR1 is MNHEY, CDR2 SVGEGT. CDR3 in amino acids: CASSGMTDRPEAFF. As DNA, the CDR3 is TGTGCCAGCAGTGGCATGACGGACAGGCCCGAAGCTTTCTTT.

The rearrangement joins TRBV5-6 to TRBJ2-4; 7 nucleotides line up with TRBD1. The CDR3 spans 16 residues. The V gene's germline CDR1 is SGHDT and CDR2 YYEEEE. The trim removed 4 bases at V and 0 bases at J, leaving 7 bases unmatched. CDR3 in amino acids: CASSIGTAIAKNIQYF. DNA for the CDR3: TGTGCCAGCAGCATAGGGACAGCTATAGCCAAAAACATTCAGTACTTC.

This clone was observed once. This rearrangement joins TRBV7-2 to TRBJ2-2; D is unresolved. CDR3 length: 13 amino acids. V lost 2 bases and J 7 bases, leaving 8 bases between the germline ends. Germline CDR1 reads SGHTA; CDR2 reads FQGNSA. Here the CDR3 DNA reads TGTGCCAGCAGCTTATTATACGGCGGGGAGCTGTTTTTT. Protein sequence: CASSLLYGGELFF.

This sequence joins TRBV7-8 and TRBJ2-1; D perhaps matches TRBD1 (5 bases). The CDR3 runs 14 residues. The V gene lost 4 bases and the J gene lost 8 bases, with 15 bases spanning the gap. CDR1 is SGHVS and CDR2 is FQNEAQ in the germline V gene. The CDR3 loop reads CASSSMGPFDEQFF. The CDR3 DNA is TGTGCCAGCAGCTCAATGGGGCCTTTCGATGAGCAGTTCTTC. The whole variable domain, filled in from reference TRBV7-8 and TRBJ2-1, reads GAGVSQSPRYKVAKRGQDVALRCDPISGHVSLFWYQQALGQGPEFLTYFQNEAQLDKSGLPSDRFFAERPEGSVSTLKIQRTQQEDSAVYLCASSSMGPFDEQFFGPGTRLTVL.

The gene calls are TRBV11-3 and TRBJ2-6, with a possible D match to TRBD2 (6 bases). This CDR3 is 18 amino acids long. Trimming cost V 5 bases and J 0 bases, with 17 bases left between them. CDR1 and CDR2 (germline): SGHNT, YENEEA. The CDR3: CASSPRGTFRSGANVLTF. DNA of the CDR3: TGTGCCAGCAGCCCCCGCGGGACTTTTCGCTCTGGGGCCAACGTCCTGACTTTC.

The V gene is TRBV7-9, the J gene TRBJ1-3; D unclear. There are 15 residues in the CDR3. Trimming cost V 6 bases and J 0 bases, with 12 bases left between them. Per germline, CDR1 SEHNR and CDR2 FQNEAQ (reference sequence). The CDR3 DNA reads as TGTGCCAGCAGTTCTAGTGGGAGCTCTGGAAACACCATATATTTT. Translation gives CASSSSGSSGNTIYF.

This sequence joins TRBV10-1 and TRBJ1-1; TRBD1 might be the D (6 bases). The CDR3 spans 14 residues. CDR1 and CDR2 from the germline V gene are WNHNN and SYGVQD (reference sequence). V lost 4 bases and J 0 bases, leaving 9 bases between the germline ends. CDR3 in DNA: TGCGCCAGCAGTGGGGACACCCTGAACACTGAAGCTTTCTTT. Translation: CASSGDTLNTEAFF.

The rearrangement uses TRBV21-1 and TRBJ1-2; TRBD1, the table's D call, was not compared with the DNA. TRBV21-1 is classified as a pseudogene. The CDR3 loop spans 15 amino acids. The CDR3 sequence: CASSNKRQGLHGYTF. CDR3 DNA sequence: TGTGCCAGCAGCAACAAGAGACAGGGACTCCATGGCTACACCTTC.

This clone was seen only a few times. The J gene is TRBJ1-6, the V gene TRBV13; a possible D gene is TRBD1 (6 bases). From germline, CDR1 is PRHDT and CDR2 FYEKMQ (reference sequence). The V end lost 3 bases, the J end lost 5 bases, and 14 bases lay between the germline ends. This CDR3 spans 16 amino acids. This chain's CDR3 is CASSFQGTGNNSPLHF. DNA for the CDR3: TGTGCCAGCAGCTTTCAAGGAACAGGGAATAATTCACCCCTCCACTTT.

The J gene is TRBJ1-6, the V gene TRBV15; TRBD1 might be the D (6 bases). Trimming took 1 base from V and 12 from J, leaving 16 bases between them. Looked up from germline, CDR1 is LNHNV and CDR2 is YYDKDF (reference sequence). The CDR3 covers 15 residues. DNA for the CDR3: TGTGCCACCAGCAGAGTCATGGACAGCCCAATACCCCTCCACTTT. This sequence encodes CATSRVMDSPIPLHF.

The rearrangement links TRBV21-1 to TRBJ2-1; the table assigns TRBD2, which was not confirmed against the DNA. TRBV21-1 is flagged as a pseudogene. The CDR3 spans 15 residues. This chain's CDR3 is CASPWTSGDYNEQFF. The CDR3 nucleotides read TGTGCCAGCCCGTGGACGAGCGGAGACTACAATGAGCAGTTCTTC.

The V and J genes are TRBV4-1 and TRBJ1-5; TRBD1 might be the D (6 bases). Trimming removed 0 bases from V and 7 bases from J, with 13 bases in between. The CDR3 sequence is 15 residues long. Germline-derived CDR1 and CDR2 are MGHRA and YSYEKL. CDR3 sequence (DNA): TGCGCCAGCAGCCAAGAGCCAGGGGCCAGGCAGCCCCAGCATTTT. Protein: CASSQEPGARQPQHF.

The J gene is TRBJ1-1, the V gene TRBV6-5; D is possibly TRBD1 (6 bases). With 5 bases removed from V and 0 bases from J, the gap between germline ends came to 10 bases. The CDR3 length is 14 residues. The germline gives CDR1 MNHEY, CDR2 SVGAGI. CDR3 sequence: CASSRTELNTEAFF. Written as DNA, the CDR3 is TGTGCCAGCAGTAGGACAGAGTTGAACACTGAAGCTTTCTTT.

The CDR3 sequence is CASSAGYTEAFF. CDR3 bases: TGTGCCAGCAGTGCAGGATACACTGAAGCTTTCTTT. The V gene is TRBV2, the J gene TRBJ1-1; no reliable D call. Deletions cut 4 bases from V and 3 bases from J, with 6 bases between. Germline assignment: CDR1 SNHLY and CDR2 FYNNEI. The CDR3 spans 12 residues.

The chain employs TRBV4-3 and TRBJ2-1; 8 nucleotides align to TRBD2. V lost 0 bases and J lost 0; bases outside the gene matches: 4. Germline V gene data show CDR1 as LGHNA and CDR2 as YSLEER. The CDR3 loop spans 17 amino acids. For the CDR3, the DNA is TGCGCCAGCAGCCAAGACGGGACTAGGCGCTCCTACAATGAGCAGTTCTTC. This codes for CASSQDGTRRSYNEQFF.

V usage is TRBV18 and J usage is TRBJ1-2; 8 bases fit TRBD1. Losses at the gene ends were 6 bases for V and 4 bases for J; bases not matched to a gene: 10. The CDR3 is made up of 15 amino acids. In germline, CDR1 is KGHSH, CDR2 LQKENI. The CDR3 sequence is CASSPPGQGSYGYTF. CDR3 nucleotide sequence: TGTGCCAGCTCGCCCCCTGGACAGGGCAGCTATGGCTACACCTTC.